These 8 T cell receptor beta chains share one sample of origin, sequenced in a study of yellow fever vaccine responses in identical twins. TCRdb re-derived calls from the RT-PCR reads in MiXCR, one entry per CDR3 protein. There are tens of thousands of distinct CDR3 sequences in the sample; over 70% occur only once, and around 4.8% lies in the top ten. Source: T cells from blood (PBMCs), unsorted or a sorted subset (not recorded which), taken before or after yellow fever vaccination (not recorded which). The receptors were sampled from a young woman who received the yellow fever vaccine.

The chain carries TRBV18 and TRBJ2-3; D gene uncertain. The CDR3 is made up of 15 amino acids. V was cut by 0 bases and J by 2 bases, with 9 bases left in between. Germline loops: CDR1 KGHSH, CDR2 LQKENI. The chain's CDR3 is CASSPPVPTTDTQYF. The CDR3 DNA is TGTGCCAGCTCACCACCGGTCCCTACCACAGATACGCAGTATTTT.

J is TRBJ2-1 and V is TRBV28; D is uncertain. V lost 10 bases, J lost 8 bases, and 12 bases lay in between. The CDR3 consists of 11 residues. The germline V gene has CDR1 MDHEN and CDR2 SYDVKM. As DNA, the CDR3 is TGTGCCATCGAAACCATTCATGAGCAGTTCTTC. Residues: CAIETIHEQFF.

The chain uses TRBV5-4 and TRBJ2-2; D is tentatively TRBD1 or TRBD2 (5 bases each). CDR1 and CDR2 (germline): SGHNT, YYREEE (reference sequence). The CDR3 is 17 residues long. With 0 bases removed from V and 7 bases from J, the gap between germline ends came to 19 bases. Written as DNA, the CDR3 is TGTGCCAGCAGCTTGGCATCCCGGGGCGGAAATATCGGGGAGCTGTTTTTT. Translation gives CASSLASRGGNIGELFF.

The J gene is TRBJ2-3, the V gene TRBV11-3; D is uncertain. The CDR3 has 14 residues. Trimming removed 7 bases at V and 0 bases at J, with 11 bases between. Germline-derived CDR1 and CDR2 are SGHNT and YENEEA. The CDR3 coding sequence is TGTGCCAGCACCCTCGTGGGGAGCACAGATACGCAGTATTTT. As protein: CASTLVGSTDTQYF. The whole variable domain, filled in from reference TRBV11-3 and TRBJ2-3, reads EAGVVQSPRYKIIEKKQPVAFWCNPISGHNTLYWYLQNLGQGPELLIRYENEEAVDDSQLPKDRFSAERLKGVDSTLKIQPAELGDSAVYLCASTLVGSTDTQYFGPGTRLTVL.

The table lists this clonotype with a few counts. This chain joins TRBV11-2 and TRBJ1-6; maybe TRBD1 (5 bases). The CDR3 loop spans 14 amino acids. Germline CDR1 and CDR2: SGHAT and FQNNGV. Trimming stripped 4 bases from V and 7 bases from J, with 11 bases between. CDR3 sequence (DNA): TGTGCCAGCAGCTCCTCAGACAGCAATTCACCCCTCCACTTT. This encodes CASSSSDSNSPLHF.

The chain couples TRBV28 to TRBJ2-1; perhaps TRBD2 as D (6 bases). The germline V gene encodes CDR1 MDHEN and CDR2 SYDVKM. This CDR3 has 14 amino acids. Trimming pared 2 bases from V and 8 bases from J, leaving 13 bases between. CDR3 sequence reads: CASSLIGGTYEQFF. The DNA for the CDR3 is TGTGCCAGCAGTTTAATTGGAGGGACCTATGAGCAGTTCTTC.

This clonotype appeared a few times. V gene TRBV10-3 combines with J gene TRBJ1-1; the match to TRBD1 covers 7 bases. Germline assignment: CDR1 ENHRY and CDR2 SYGVKD. V shed 4 bases, J shed 7 bases, and the junction held 9 bases outside the gene matches. The CDR3 contains 14 residues. The CDR3 nucleotides are TGTGCCATCAGTGGGGAGACAGGGAACGGTGAAGCTTTCTTT. It codes for CAISGETGNGEAFF.

The chain uses TRBV6-2 or TRBV6-3 and TRBJ2-5; D uncertain. Per germline, CDR1 MNHEY and CDR2 SVGEGT. The CDR3 covers 12 residues. V was cut by 2 bases and J by 1 base, with 2 bases left in between. CDR3: CASSYPQETQYF. The CDR3 coding sequence is TGTGCCAGCAGTTACCCCCAAGAGACCCAGTACTTC.